A single sample is the source of the 4 T cell receptor beta chains below, sequenced in a study of shared clonotypes between healthy human individuals. Sequenced by immunoSEQ multiplex PCR; TCRdb stores in-frame clones only, minus some. The table has 2,500,000 or so clones, 85% to 95% seen once. What was sequenced was naive CD4+ T cells from PBMCs. The subset was: CD45RA+ positively selected. Source of these receptors: a man in his late teens or twenties in good health. Some clones in this sample may be carry-over from other donors' samples.

V and J are TRBV28 and TRBJ2-7; D unclear. Germline values: CDR1 MDHEN, CDR2 SYDVKM. The CDR3 sequence is 13 residues long. V shed 3 bases and J shed 3 bases, with 9 bases lying between them. The CDR3 region is CASSFPFYYEQYF. The CDR3 region has the DNA TGTGCCAGCAGTTTCCCATTTTACTACGAGCAGTACTTC. The variable domain in full, with the rest retrieved from reference TRBV28 and TRBJ2-7, is DVKVTQSSRYLVKRTGEKVFLECVQDMDHENMFWYRQDPGLGLRLIYFSYDVKMKEKGDIPEGYSVSREKKERFSLILESASTNQTSMYLCASSFPFYYEQYFGPGTRLTVT.

The chain is built from TRBV28 and TRBJ1-5; D possibly corresponds to TRBD1 (5 bases). The CDR3 has 13 amino acids. The germline V gene encodes CDR1 MDHEN and CDR2 SYDVKM. V was clipped by 8 bases and J by 4 bases, with 12 bases between them. The CDR3 nucleotides read TGTGCCAGCTGTGGATGGGGGAATCAGCCCCAGCATTTT. Translated: CASCGWGNQPQHF. The full variable domain, its missing parts supplied by reference TRBV28 and TRBJ1-5, is DVKVTQSSRYLVKRTGEKVFLECVQDMDHENMFWYRQDPGLGLRLIYFSYDVKMKEKGDIPEGYSVSREKKERFSLILESASTNQTSMYLCASCGWGNQPQHFGDGTRLSIL.

The chain has TRBV5-4 and TRBJ2-7; D is perhaps TRBD1 (6 bases). In germline, CDR1 is SGHNT, CDR2 YYREEE (reference sequence). Deletions cut 5 bases from V and 6 bases from J, with 15 bases between. This CDR3 region has 13 residues. CDR3 protein: CASSNRDAVEQYF. In DNA, the CDR3 is TGTGCCAGCAGTAACAGGGATGCCGTCGAGCAGTACTTC.

The V gene is TRBV5-1, the J gene TRBJ2-1; TRBD2 agrees at 13 bases. This CDR3 contains 16 residues. Trimming cost V 4 bases and J 6 bases; bases outside gene matches: 7. Germline-derived CDR1 and CDR2 are SGHRS and YFSETQ. The CDR3 spells CASSRSGTSGINEQFF. The CDR3, as DNA: TGCGCCAGCAGCCGCTCCGGGACTAGCGGGATCAATGAGCAGTTCTTC.